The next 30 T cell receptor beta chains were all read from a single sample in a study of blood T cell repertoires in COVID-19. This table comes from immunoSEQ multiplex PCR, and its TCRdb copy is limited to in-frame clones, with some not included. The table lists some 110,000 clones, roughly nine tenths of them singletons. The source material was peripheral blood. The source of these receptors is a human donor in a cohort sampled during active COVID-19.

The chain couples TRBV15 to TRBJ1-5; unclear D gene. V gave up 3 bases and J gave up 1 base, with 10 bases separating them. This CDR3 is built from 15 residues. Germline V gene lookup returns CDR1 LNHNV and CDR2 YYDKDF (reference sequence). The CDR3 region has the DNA TGTGCCACCAGCAGGCTAGCGGGGAGCAATCAGCCCCAGCATTTT. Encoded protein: CATSRLAGSNQPQHF.

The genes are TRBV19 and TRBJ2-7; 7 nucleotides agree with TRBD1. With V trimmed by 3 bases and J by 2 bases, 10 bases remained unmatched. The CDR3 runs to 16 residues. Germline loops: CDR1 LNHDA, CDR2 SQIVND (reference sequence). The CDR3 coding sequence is TGTGCCAGTAGTATCGAACAGGGGCGACCTACCTACGAGCAGTACTTC. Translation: CASSIEQGRPTYEQYF.

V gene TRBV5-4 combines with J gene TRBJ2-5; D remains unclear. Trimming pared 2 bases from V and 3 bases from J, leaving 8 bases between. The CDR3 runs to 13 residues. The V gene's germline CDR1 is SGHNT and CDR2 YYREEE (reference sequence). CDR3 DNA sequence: TGTGCCAGCAGCTTCGTGGCAGAAGAGACCCAGTACTTC. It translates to CASSFVAEETQYF.

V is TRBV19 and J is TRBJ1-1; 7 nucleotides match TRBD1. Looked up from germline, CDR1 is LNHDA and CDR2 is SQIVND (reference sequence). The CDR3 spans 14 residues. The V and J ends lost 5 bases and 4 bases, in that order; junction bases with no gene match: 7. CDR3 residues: CASSADRDSTEAFF. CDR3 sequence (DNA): TGTGCCAGTAGTGCCGACAGGGACTCCACTGAAGCTTTCTTT.

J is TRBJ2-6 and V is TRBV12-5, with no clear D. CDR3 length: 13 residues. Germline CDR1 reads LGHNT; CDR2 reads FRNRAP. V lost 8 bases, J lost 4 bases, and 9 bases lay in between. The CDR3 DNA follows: TGTGCTAGTTCCTCCTCCGGGGCCAACGTCCTGACTTTC. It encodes CASSSSGANVLTF.

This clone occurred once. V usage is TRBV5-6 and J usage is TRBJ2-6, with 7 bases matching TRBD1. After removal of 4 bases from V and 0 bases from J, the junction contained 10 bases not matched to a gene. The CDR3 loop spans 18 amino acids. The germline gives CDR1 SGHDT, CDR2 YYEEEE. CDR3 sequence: CASSVATGLLSGANVLTF. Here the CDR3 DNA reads TGTGCCAGCAGCGTCGCGACAGGGCTCCTCTCTGGGGCCAACGTCCTGACTTTC.

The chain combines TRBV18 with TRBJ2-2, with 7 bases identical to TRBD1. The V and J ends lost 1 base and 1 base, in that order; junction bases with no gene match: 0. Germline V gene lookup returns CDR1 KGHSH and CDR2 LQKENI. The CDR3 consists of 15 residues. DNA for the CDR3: TGTGCCAGCTCACCACGGACAGGGAACACCGGGGAGCTGTTTTTT. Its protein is CASSPRTGNTGELFF.

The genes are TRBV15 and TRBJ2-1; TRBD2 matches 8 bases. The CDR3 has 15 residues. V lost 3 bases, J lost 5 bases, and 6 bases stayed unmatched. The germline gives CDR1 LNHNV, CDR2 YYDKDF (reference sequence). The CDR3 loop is CATSRTGGVNNEQFF. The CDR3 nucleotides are TGTGCCACCAGCAGGACCGGGGGGGTCAACAATGAGCAGTTCTTC.

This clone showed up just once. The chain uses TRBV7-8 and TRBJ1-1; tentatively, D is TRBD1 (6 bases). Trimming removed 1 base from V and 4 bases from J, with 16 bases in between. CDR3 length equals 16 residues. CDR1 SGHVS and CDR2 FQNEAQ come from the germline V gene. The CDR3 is CASSLGRGGQVTEAFF. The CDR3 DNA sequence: TGTGCCAGCAGCTTAGGGCGGGGGGGCCAGGTCACTGAAGCTTTCTTT.

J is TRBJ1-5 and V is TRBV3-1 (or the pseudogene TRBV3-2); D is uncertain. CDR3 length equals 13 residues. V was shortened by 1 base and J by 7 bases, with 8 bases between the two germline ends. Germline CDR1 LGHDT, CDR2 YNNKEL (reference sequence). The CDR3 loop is CASSQATGQPQHF. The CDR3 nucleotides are TGTGCCAGCAGCCAAGCTACGGGACAGCCCCAGCATTTT.

Written as DNA, the CDR3 is TGTGCCAGCAGTGAAGCGCAGGCAGACTATGGCTACACCTTC. Amino acids: CASSEAQADYGYTF. This sequence joins TRBV6-1 and TRBJ1-2, with D unresolved. Trimming cost V 0 bases and J 3 bases, with 8 bases left between them. CDR1 and CDR2 (germline): MNHNS, SASEGT. The CDR3 sequence is 14 residues long.

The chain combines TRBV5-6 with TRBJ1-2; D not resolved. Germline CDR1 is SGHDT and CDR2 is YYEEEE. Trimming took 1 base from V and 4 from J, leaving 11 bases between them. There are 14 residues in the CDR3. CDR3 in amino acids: CASSLKVLGYGYTF. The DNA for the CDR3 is TGTGCCAGCAGCTTGAAAGTTCTAGGCTATGGCTACACCTTC.

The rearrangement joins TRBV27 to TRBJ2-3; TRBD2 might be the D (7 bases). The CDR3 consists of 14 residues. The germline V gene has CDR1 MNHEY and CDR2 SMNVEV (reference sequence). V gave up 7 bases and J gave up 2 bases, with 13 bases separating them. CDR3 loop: CASKNGGLTDTQYF. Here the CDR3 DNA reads TGTGCCAGCAAAAACGGGGGGCTCACAGATACGCAGTATTTT.

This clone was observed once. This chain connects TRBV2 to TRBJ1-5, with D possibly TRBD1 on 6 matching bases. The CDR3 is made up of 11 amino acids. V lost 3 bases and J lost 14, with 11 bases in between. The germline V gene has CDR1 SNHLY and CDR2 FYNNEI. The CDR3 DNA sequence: TGTGCCAGCAGTGAGTACAGGGATAAGCATTTT. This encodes CASSEYRDKHF. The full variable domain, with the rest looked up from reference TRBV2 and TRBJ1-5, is EPEVTQTPSHQVTQMGQEVILRCVPISNHLYFYWYRQILGQKVEFLVSFYNNEISEKSEIFDDQFSVERPDGSNFTLKIRSTKLEDSAMYFCASSEYRDKHFGDGTRLSIL.

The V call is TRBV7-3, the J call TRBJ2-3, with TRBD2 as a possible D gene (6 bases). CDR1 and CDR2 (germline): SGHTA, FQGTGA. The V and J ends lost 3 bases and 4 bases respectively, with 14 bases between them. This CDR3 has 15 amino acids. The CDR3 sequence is CASSFGGIGADTQYF. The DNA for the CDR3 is TGTGCCAGCAGCTTTGGCGGGATTGGCGCAGATACGCAGTATTTT.

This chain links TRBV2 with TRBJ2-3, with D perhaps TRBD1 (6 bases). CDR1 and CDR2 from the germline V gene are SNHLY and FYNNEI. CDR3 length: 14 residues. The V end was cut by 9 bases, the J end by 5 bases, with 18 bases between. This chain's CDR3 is CASYRASTGDTQYF. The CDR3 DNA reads TGTGCCAGTTACAGGGCCAGCACGGGAGATACGCAGTATTTT.

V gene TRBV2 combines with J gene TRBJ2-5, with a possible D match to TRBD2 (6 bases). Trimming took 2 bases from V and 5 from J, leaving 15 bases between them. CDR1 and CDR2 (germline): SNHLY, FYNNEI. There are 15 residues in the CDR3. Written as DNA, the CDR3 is TGTGCCAGCAGTGAATCCCTCAGCGGAGGGGAGACCCAGTACTTC. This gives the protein CASSESLSGGETQYF.

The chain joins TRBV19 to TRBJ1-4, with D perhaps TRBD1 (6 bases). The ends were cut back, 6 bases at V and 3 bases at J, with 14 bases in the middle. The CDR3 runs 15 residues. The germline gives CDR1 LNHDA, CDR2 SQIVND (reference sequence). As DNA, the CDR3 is TGTGCCAGTAGCACACGAGGGGGTGCTAATGAAAAACTGTTTTTT. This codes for CASSTRGGANEKLFF.

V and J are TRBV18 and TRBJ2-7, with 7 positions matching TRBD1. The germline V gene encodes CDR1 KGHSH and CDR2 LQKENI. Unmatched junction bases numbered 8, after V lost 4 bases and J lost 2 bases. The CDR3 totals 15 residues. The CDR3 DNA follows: TGTGCCAGCTCACAAGGGACAGTAGATACCTACGAGCAGTACTTC. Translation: CASSQGTVDTYEQYF.

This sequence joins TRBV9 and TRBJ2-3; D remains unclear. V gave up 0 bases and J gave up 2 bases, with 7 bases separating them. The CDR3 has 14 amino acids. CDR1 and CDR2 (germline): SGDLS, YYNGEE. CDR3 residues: CASSVATYTDTQYF. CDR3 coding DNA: TGTGCCAGCAGCGTAGCCACTTACACAGATACGCAGTATTTT.

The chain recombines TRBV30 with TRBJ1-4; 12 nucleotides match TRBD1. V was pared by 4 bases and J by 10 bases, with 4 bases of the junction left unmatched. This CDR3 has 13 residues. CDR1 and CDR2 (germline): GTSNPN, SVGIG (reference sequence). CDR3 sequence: CAWKGTGGGKLFF. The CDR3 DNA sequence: TGTGCCTGGAAAGGGACAGGGGGCGGAAAACTGTTTTTT. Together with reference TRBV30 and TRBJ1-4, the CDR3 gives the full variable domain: SQTIHQWPATLVQPVGSPLSLECTVEGTSNPNLYWYRQAAGRGLQLLFYSVGIGQISSEVPQNLSASRPQDRQFILSSKKLLLSDSGFYLCAWKGTGGGKLFFGSGTQLSVL.

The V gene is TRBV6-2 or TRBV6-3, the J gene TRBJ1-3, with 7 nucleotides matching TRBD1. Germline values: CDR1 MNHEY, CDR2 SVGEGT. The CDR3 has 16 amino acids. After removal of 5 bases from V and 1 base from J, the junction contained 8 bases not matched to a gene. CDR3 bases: TGTGCCAGCAGTACCACAGGGGTATGGTCTGGAAACACCATATATTTT. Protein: CASSTTGVWSGNTIYF.

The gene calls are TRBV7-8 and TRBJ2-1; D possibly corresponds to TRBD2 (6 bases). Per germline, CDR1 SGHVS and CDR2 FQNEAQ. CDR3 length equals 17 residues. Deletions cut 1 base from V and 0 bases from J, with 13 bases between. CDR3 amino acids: CASSLEVAGSSYNEQFF. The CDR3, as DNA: TGTGCCAGCAGCTTAGAGGTGGCGGGGAGCTCCTACAATGAGCAGTTCTTC. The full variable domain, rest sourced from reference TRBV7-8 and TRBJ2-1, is GAGVSQSPRYKVAKRGQDVALRCDPISGHVSLFWYQQALGQGPEFLTYFQNEAQLDKSGLPSDRFFAERPEGSVSTLKIQRTQQEDSAVYLCASSLEVAGSSYNEQFFGPGTRLTVL.

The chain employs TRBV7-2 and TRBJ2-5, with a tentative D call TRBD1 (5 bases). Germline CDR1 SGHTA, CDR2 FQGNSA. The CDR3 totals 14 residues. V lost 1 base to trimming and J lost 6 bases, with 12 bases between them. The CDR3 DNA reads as TGTGCCAGCAGCTTAGTAAGGGGAACCAAGACCCAGTACTTC. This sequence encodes CASSLVRGTKTQYF.

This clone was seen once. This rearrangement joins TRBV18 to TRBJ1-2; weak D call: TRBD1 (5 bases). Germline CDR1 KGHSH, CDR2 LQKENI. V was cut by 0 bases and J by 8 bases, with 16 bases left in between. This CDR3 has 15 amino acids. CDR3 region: CASSPPSRGSEGYTF. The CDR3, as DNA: TGTGCCAGCTCACCACCGAGTAGGGGTTCGGAAGGCTACACCTTC.

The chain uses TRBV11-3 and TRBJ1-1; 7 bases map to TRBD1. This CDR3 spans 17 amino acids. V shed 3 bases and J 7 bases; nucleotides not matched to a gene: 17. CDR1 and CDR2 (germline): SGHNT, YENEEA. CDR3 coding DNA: TGTGCCAGCAGCTTTGCGGGGGGACCACAGGGGTATAGTGAAGCTTTCTTT. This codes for CASSFAGGPQGYSEAFF.

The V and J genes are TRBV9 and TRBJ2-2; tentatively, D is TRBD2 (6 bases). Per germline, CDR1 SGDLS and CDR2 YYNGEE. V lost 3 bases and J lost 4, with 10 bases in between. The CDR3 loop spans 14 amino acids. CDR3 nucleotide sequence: TGTGCCAGCAGCGCGGGAGTGAGCACCGGGGAGCTGTTTTTT. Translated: CASSAGVSTGELFF.

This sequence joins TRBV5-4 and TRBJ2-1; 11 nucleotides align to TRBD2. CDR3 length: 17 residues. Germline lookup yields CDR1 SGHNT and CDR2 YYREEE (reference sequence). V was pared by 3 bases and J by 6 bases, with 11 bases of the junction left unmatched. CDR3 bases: TGTGCCAGCAGCTCTCCGACTAGCGGGATGGGGGTCAATGAGCAGTTCTTC. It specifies CASSSPTSGMGVNEQFF.

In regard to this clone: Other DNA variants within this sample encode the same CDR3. The CDR3 region has the DNA TGTGCCAGCAGCCAAGATAGCGGCAGCTACAATGAGCAGTTCTTC. Protein product: CASSQDSGSYNEQFF. J is TRBJ2-1 and V is TRBV4-2; D is possibly TRBD2 (6 bases). V lost 0 bases to trimming and J lost 3 bases, with 9 bases between them. Germline lookup yields CDR1 LGHNA and CDR2 YNFKEQ. This CDR3 is 15 amino acids long.

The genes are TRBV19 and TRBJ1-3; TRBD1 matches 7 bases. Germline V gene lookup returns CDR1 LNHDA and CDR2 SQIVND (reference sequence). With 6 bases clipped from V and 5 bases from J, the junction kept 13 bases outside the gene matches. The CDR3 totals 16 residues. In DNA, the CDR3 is TGTGCCAGTAGCCCGCCGGTGGAGGGGGCGAGAAACACCATATATTTT. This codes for CASSPPVEGARNTIYF.